This TCR beta chain was obtained from a study of T cells in Graves' hyperthyroidism and ophthalmopathy. Overall study findings and caveats: Blood held most thyroid clonotypes expanded above 0.001 frequency.

Using RNA transcripts as the source, TCR beta CDR3 regions were amplified. The primer set for the first-round RT-PCR of the TCR CDR3 was HTBI. TCRdb re-derived calls from the multiplex PCR reads in MiXCR, one entry per CDR3 protein. There are about 200,000 distinct CDR3 sequences in the sample; around 18% occur only once, and just under 45% lies in the top ten. Trimming shortened V by 3 bases and J by 0 bases, and 9 bases separated the two germline ends. The germline V gene has CDR1 SGHRS and CDR2 YFSETQ. This CDR3 comprises 14 residues. Diagnostic decisions used clinical symptoms, serum thyroxine and TRAb, thyroid ultrasound and orbital computed tomography. Comments on this clonotype: What it binds is not known.

This TCR came from a man aged 35 to 55 with Graves' hyperthyroidism. The chain carries TRBV5-1 and TRBJ1-1; a possible D gene is TRBD1 (6 bases). The sequencing sample was made of blood. The CDR3 loop is CASSSQGMNTEAFF. CDR3 DNA: TGCGCCAGCAGCTCACAGGGAATGAACACTGAAGCTTTCTTT.